This T cell receptor beta chain comes out of a study of T cell responses to AZD1222 COVID-19 vaccine. J gave up 7 bases and V 3 bases, and 4 bases lay outside the gene matches. CDR1 SGDLS and CDR2 YYNGEE come from the germline V gene. The CDR3 spans 14 residues. Libraries were prepared by immunoSEQ multiplex PCR; TCRdb keeps only in-frame clonotypes and omits some of them. The sample has fewer than 200,000 clones, under 95% seen once; the top ten hold approximately 1.5%. Timing groups of about 4 and about 12 weeks for second doses were pooled. For this clone: Its antigen is unknown.

The study's findings and limits: The repertoires were collected only after the peak T cell response.

The sample consisted of peripheral blood, taken 28 days after the second AZD1222 dose. The receptor was derived from an adult who received the AZD1222 COVID-19 vaccine. This rearrangement joins TRBV9 to TRBJ1-4; 9 bases agree with TRBD1. In DNA, the CDR3 is TGTGCCAGCAGCGAGCGGACAGGGGTTGAAAAACTGTTTTTT. It translates to CASSERTGVEKLFF.